This T cell receptor beta chain was captured by sequencing in a study of T cell repertoires in MIS-A myocarditis. Some clones are missing from TCRdb's copy, which holds only in-frame ones; the method was immunoSEQ multiplex PCR. This sample carries around 10,000 clones, around 89% of them seen once, and the ten largest clones take about 2%. This CDR3 region has 13 residues. V lost 5 bases and J lost 1, with 8 bases in between. Germline V CDR1 and CDR2: SGHAT, FQNNGV. This clone was seen only once. The sequencing sample was made of thoracic lymph node tissue obtained at autopsy. The chain uses TRBV11-2 and TRBJ1-1; D not resolved. The receptor comes from a man aged 18 to 30 with fulminant myocarditis from multisystem inflammatory syndrome in adults (MIS-A) after COVID-19. The CDR3 nucleotides read TGTGCCAGCAGCCCATACAGGAACACTGAAGCTTTCTTT. Protein product: CASSPYRNTEAFF.